This T cell receptor beta chain appears in the sequencing data of a study of cytomegalovirus exposure and HLA in healthy donors. Trimming removed 5 bases from V and 3 bases from J; junction bases left unmatched: 6. In germline, CDR1 is SNHLY, CDR2 FYNNEI. This CDR3 is built from 15 residues. With 60 Vbeta and 13 Jbeta primers, the PCR was carried out. Sequenced by immunoSEQ multiplex PCR; TCRdb stores in-frame clones only, minus some. Counted here are around 100,000 clones, 65% to 80% occurring once; the ten biggest clones make up 4.8%. This TCR was recovered from a man between 25 and 39 years old in good health and CMV-seropositive. The gene calls are TRBV2 and TRBJ2-2; 7 bases map to TRBD2. The sequencing input was PBMCs. CDR3 residues: CASSPLGGDTGELFF. The CDR3 bases are TGTGCCAGCAGTCCCTTGGGGGGGGACACCGGGGAGCTGTTTTTT.